The clone carrying this T cell receptor (beta chain) came up a few times. Its antigen is not known. The CDR3 has 16 residues. Germline CDR1 KGHSH, CDR2 LQKENI. V was clipped by 3 bases and J by 5 bases, with 17 bases between them. Sequencing targeted expressed TCRB transcripts, as all isolated RNA had been reverse transcribed. The table came from immunoSEQ multiplex PCR; TCRdb's copy has only in-frame clones and leaves some out. The sample records about 350,000 clones, 15% to 20% being singletons. This record comes from a study of beta chain features in type 1 diabetes. Study results and limitations: The question left open here concerned HLA type influencing TCRB rearrangement. Researchers caution that PCR might favor shorter templates, equally among patients and controls.

This TCR was recovered from a woman between 18 and 29 years old in good health. The chain is built from TRBV18 and TRBJ2-1; D is unclear. Sequencing used naive CD4+ T cells from blood. The CDR3 DNA is TGTGCCAGCTCACCGTTTAGCCCAAACATGAACAATGAGCAGTTCTTC. Amino acid sequence: CASSPFSPNMNNEQFF.